These 15 T cell receptor beta chains were all obtained from the same sample, sequenced in a study of shared clonotypes between healthy human individuals. Assay used: immunoSEQ multiplex PCR; TCRdb lists only in-frame clones, some missing. Here the sample spans over a million clones, about 75% being singletons. Sequenced input: memory CD4+ T cells sorted from blood. Noted subset: CD45RA-negative fraction. The origin of the receptors is a man aged 18 to 29 in good health.

The chain has TRBV4-1 and TRBJ2-7; 8 nucleotides align to TRBD1. This CDR3 spans 13 amino acids. Trimming took 6 bases from V and 2 from J; bases not matched to a gene: 3. CDR1 and CDR2 from the germline V gene are MGHRA and YSYEKL. CDR3 loop: CASSRGQAYEQYF. Written as DNA, the CDR3 is TGCGCCAGCAGTCGGGGACAGGCCTACGAGCAGTACTTC.

The chain carries TRBV28 and TRBJ2-7; 8 bases are shared with TRBD1. The trim removed 9 bases at V and 2 bases at J, leaving 12 bases unmatched. The CDR3 contains 15 residues. Germline-derived CDR1 and CDR2 are MDHEN and SYDVKM. CDR3 residues: CASSGGTEKPYEQYF. In DNA form, the CDR3 reads TGTGCCAGTTCAGGGGGCACCGAGAAACCCTACGAGCAGTACTTC.

The chain employs TRBV10-3 and TRBJ2-7; perhaps D is TRBD1 or TRBD2 (6 bases each). The V gene's germline CDR1 is ENHRY and CDR2 SYGVKD. V was trimmed by 0 bases and J by 6 bases, leaving 15 bases between them. This CDR3 has 15 amino acids. CDR3 loop: CAISESSGAFGEQYF. DNA of the CDR3: TGTGCCATCAGTGAGTCCTCGGGGGCCTTTGGCGAGCAGTACTTC.

The chain couples TRBV12-5 to TRBJ1-2; D is ambiguous. In germline, CDR1 is LGHNT, CDR2 FRNRAP. The CDR3 is 14 residues long. V lost 5 bases, J lost 4 bases, and 14 bases lay in between. This CDR3 reads CASGPLGDFYGYTF. The CDR3 DNA follows: TGTGCTAGTGGTCCCCTCGGGGATTTCTATGGCTACACCTTC. Based on the CDR3 plus reference TRBV12-5 and TRBJ1-2, the full variable domain is DARVTQTPRHKVTEMGQEVTMRCQPILGHNTVFWYRQTMMQGLELLAYFRNRAPLDDSGMPKDRFSAEMPDATLATLKIQPSEPRDSAVYFCASGPLGDFYGYTFGSGTRLTVV.

The chain links TRBV7-2 to TRBJ2-7; D is tentatively TRBD1 or TRBD2 (5 bases each). Trimming took 8 bases from V and 3 from J, leaving 14 bases between them. The CDR3 runs 13 residues. Per the germline V gene, CDR1 is SGHTA and CDR2 is FQGNSA. The CDR3 nucleotides are TGTGCCAGCTCATACGGGGCTAGCTACGAGCAGTACTTC. Translating gives CASSYGASYEQYF.

In its sample, this clone was seen once. The gene calls are TRBV28 and TRBJ1-2; TRBD1 might be the D (6 bases). The V gene's germline CDR1 is MDHEN and CDR2 SYDVKM. With 1 base removed from V and 7 bases from J, the gap between germline ends came to 10 bases. CDR3 length equals 13 residues. The CDR3 DNA reads as TGTGCCAGCAGTTTATATACAGGGTTTGGCTACACCTTC. Its translation is CASSLYTGFGYTF.

This sequence joins TRBV6-1 and TRBJ2-3, with D perhaps given as TRBD1 or TRBD2 (5 bases each). The CDR3 has 15 residues. Per germline, CDR1 MNHNS and CDR2 SASEGT. V shed 6 bases and J shed 1 base, with 14 bases lying between them. The CDR3 DNA follows: TGTGCCAGCAGGGCAGGGAGAGGGGGCACAGATACGCAGTATTTT. Translating it yields CASRAGRGGTDTQYF.

This clone appeared once. CDR3 loop: CASSLGLDNGELFF. The DNA for the CDR3 is TGTGCCAGCAGCTTAGGACTAGATAACGGGGAGCTGTTTTTT. The chain recombines TRBV7-2 with TRBJ2-2; D may be TRBD2 (6 bases). This CDR3 has 14 residues. Germline V lookup: CDR1 SGHTA, CDR2 FQGNSA. Trimming removed 1 base at V and 7 bases at J, with 10 bases between.

About this clone: The same CDR3 arises from other DNA sequences in this sample as well. This rearrangement joins TRBV27 to TRBJ2-7, with 8 bases lining up with TRBD1. The CDR3 extends over 13 amino acids. V shed 5 bases, J shed 2 bases, and the junction held 2 bases outside the gene matches. Looked up from germline, CDR1 is MNHEY and CDR2 is SMNVEV (reference sequence). Here the CDR3 DNA reads TGTGCCAGCAGTCGACAGGGGCCCTACGAGCAGTACTTC. It yields the protein CASSRQGPYEQYF.

The sample holds a few counts of this clone. The chain couples TRBV5-6 to TRBJ1-6, with a tentative D call TRBD1 (6 bases). The V gene's germline CDR1 is SGHDT and CDR2 YYEEEE. V dropped 4 bases and J dropped 10 bases, with 30 bases sitting between them. The length of the CDR3 is 19 residues. This CDR3 is CASSRQLTTGSGVMSPLHF. The CDR3 coding sequence is TGTGCCAGCAGCCGGCAACTTACGACAGGTTCGGGGGTTATGTCACCCCTCCACTTT.

A single count supports this clone. The chain couples TRBV10-2 to TRBJ2-5, with 11 bases identical to TRBD2. CDR3 size: 17 residues. With V trimmed by 7 bases and J by 5 bases, 15 bases remained unmatched. Germline loops: CDR1 WSHSY, CDR2 SAAADI. DNA of the CDR3: TGCGCCAGCACCCAAAAGTTACTAGCGGGAGTGAGGGAGACCCAGTACTTC. The encoded protein is CASTQKLLAGVRETQYF.

This rearrangement joins TRBV28 to TRBJ1-5; TRBD1 is a possible D gene (5 bases). V was clipped by 4 bases and J by 0 bases, with 13 bases between them. The CDR3 is made up of 16 amino acids. Germline-derived CDR1 and CDR2 are MDHEN and SYDVKM. In DNA, the CDR3 is TGTGCCAGCAGTTCCCATTTCAGGGATAGCAATCAGCCCCAGCATTTT. Translation gives CASSSHFRDSNQPQHF.

The rearrangement links TRBV4-3 to TRBJ1-4; 7 nucleotides match TRBD1. Germline V lookup: CDR1 LGHNA, CDR2 YSLEER. This CDR3 comprises 17 residues. The ends lost 2 bases at V and 3 bases at J; junction bases unmatched: 9. This chain's CDR3 is CASSQSPQGPPNEKLFF. CDR3 DNA: TGCGCCAGCAGCCAATCCCCACAGGGGCCCCCTAATGAAAAACTGTTTTTT.

The chain links TRBV7-2 to TRBJ2-3; maybe TRBD1 (5 bases). The CDR3 is 14 amino acids. Trimming took 5 bases from V and 4 from J, leaving 13 bases between them. Germline lookup yields CDR1 SGHTA and CDR2 FQGNSA. CDR3 protein: CASSPGAAADTQYF. CDR3 DNA sequence: TGTGCCAGCAGCCCTGGGGCAGCCGCAGATACGCAGTATTTT.

The V gene is TRBV2, the J gene TRBJ1-1; a possible D gene is TRBD1 (5 bases). Germline V gene lookup returns CDR1 SNHLY and CDR2 FYNNEI. V was pared by 5 bases and J by 4 bases, with 8 bases between. The CDR3 contains 12 residues. In nucleotides, the CDR3 is TGTGCCAGCAGTTGGGGGAGCACTGAAGCTTTCTTT. This translates into CASSWGSTEAFF.